A single sample is the source of the 9 T cell receptor beta chains below, sequenced in a study of blood T cells in healthy people across ages. With a J-beta primer mix and a sample-barcoded 5' primer, a second PCR ran about 6 to 11 cycles. TCRdb used MiXCR to reprocess the 5' RACE reads, holding one entry per CDR3 protein. Of fewer than 2,000,000 distinct CDR3 sequences in the sample, about 39% are singletons; the top ten hold about 23%. Specimen: blood. All receptors derive from a human donor in good health.

This clonotype showed up just a few times. The chain combines TRBV3-1 with TRBJ1-2, with D possibly being TRBD1 (6 bases). This CDR3 spans 13 amino acids. Between the trimmed V and J ends, which lost 1 base and 8 bases, there was a span of 11 bases. Germline V gene sequence: CDR1 LGHDT, CDR2 YNNKEL (reference sequence). CDR3 sequence reads: CASSQAGVGGYTF. The CDR3 nucleotides read TGTGCCAGCAGCCAAGCAGGGGTGGGAGGCTACACCTTC.

V usage is TRBV25-1 and J usage is TRBJ2-2; weak D call: TRBD2 (5 bases). The CDR3 runs to 13 residues. Germline assignment: CDR1 MGHDK and CDR2 SYGVNS. V was shortened by 1 base and J by 6 bases, with 6 bases between the two germline ends. The DNA of the CDR3 is TGTGCCAGCAGTGAATGGAGGCCCGGGGAGCTGTTTTTT. Translated: CASSEWRPGELFF. Full variable domain (remainder filled in from reference TRBV25-1 and TRBJ2-2): EADIYQTPRYLVIGTGKKITLECSQTMGHDKMYWYQQDPGMELHLIHYSYGVNSTEKGDLSSESTVSRIRTEHFPLTLESARPSHTSQYLCASSEWRPGELFFGEGSRLTVL.

To note about this clonotype: At one boundary the junction diverges from the germline segment, which might be a read error. The chain couples TRBV10-3 to TRBJ1-5, with TRBD1 as a possible D gene (5 bases). From germline, CDR1 is ENHRY and CDR2 SYGVKD. This CDR3 contains 13 residues. The CDR3 bases are TGTACCATCGGGGGGACTCCTAATCAGCCCCAGCATTTT. It is translated as CTIGGTPNQPQHF.

In its sample, this clonotype was seen a few times. This chain connects TRBV12-3 or TRBV12-4 to TRBJ1-5; D unclear. V was pared by 4 bases and J by 7 bases, with 11 bases between. The CDR3 contains 13 residues. DNA for the CDR3: TGTGCCAGCAGTTCCCACAGCGACCAGCCCCAGCATTTT. Amino acid sequence: CASSSHSDQPQHF.

This clonotype was observed once. The chain employs TRBV20-1 and TRBJ2-3; the D is unclear. The CDR3 spans 11 residues. Per germline, CDR1 DFQATT and CDR2 SNEGSKA (reference sequence). Deletions cut 3 bases from V and 5 bases from J, with 6 bases between. CDR3 coding DNA: TGCAGTGCTAGCTTCCGAGATACGCAGTATTTT. It specifies CSASFRDTQYF.

The chain has TRBV20-1 and TRBJ2-3; D is tentatively TRBD1 or TRBD2 (5 bases each). This CDR3 has 15 amino acids. CDR1 is DFQATT, CDR2 SNEGSKA, per germline (reference sequence). Trimming removed 6 bases at V and 3 bases at J, with 19 bases between. The CDR3 DNA follows: TGCAGTGCACCGGACGGGGCGCAGTCGACAGATACGCAGTATTTT. Amino acids: CSAPDGAQSTDTQYF.

The chain uses TRBV4-3 and TRBJ1-1, with D hard to call. The V gene lost 7 bases and the J gene lost 5 bases, with 17 bases spanning the gap. CDR3 length equals 14 residues. CDR1 is LGHNA, CDR2 YSLEER, per germline. The CDR3 DNA sequence: TGCGCCAGCACGGAGCCCCCGTTGTCGACTGAAGCTTTCTTT. Protein product: CASTEPPLSTEAFF.

The chain has TRBV6-2 or TRBV6-3 and TRBJ1-1; 10 positions match TRBD1. The CDR3 contains 13 residues. V shed 2 bases and J 7 bases; nucleotides not matched to a gene: 1. Germline CDR1 MNHEY, CDR2 SVGEGT. CDR3 coding DNA: TGTGCCAGCAGTTACGGGACAGGGGATGAAGCTTTCTTT. It codes for CASSYGTGDEAFF.

The DNA for the CDR3 is TGTGCCAGCAGCCAAGATCGACCGGAGGGAGATTCTCGCCATGGCTACACCTTC. This sequence encodes CASSQDRPEGDSRHGYTF. The genes are TRBV4-2 and TRBJ1-2, with unresolved D. The ends were cut back, 0 bases at V and 6 bases at J, with 23 bases in the middle. The germline CDR1 and CDR2 sequences are LGHNA and YNFKEQ. The CDR3 is 18 residues long.